The clone carrying this T cell receptor (beta chain) was recorded only once. Its cognate antigen is unknown. V was cut by 3 bases and J by 9 bases, with 20 bases left in between. Germline loops: CDR1 SGHRS, CDR2 YFSETQ. The CDR3 is 15 amino acids. The data are from a study of post-analysis software for immune sequencing data. Study results and caveats: About five TRBV segments occurring more often in patients than controls included TRBV5-6, TRBV5-1 and TRBV20-1.

Every TCR beta cDNA library bore unique molecular identifiers. Some 500,000 cDNA molecules were obtained per 1 to 10 million input T cells. TCRdb passed the PCR reads through MiXCR, listing each CDR3 protein once. The repertoire holds approximately 660,000 distinct CDR3 sequences, with roughly three fifths as singletons. The receptor was isolated from a girl aged 2-10 years with multiple sclerosis. V is TRBV5-1 and J is TRBJ2-3, with a tentative D call TRBD2 (5 bases). What was sequenced was blood. The CDR3 sequence: CASSSDGVRTGTQYF. The CDR3 DNA is TGCGCCAGCAGCTCCGACGGGGTCCGGACTGGGACGCAGTATTTT.